These T cell receptor beta chains were read from a single sample in a study of Graves' ophthalmopathy and Graves' hyperthyroidism. TCRdb passed the multiplex PCR reads through MiXCR, listing each CDR3 protein once. Of about 1.2 million distinct CDR3 sequences in the sample, 35% to 45% were seen once. The specimen was peripheral blood or thyroid tissue (not recorded which). All receptors derive from an adult man with Graves' hyperthyroidism. CDR3s include the opening cysteine and the closing phenylalanine or tryptophan. D genes are given only for firm matches. Size values are once, few and many counts, or a class for expanded clones, and some rows have none.

j_call: TRBJ2-7; clone_size: many; v_call: TRBV20-1; d_call: TRBD2; cdr3_nt: TGCAGTGCTAGTTTCCCGACTAGCGGCGTGTACGAGCAGTACTTC; cdr3_aa: CSASFPTSGVYEQYF
j_call: TRBJ1-4; clone_size: many; v_call: TRBV7-2; d_call: -; cdr3_nt: TGTGCCAGCAGCCCAACTAGGACGGAATTCGAAAAACTGTTTTTT; cdr3_aa: CASSPTRTEFEKLFF
j_call: TRBJ1-5; clone_size: many; v_call: TRBV7-2; d_call: -; cdr3_nt: TGTGCCAGCAGCTTATCAGTTTGGCAGGGTCCCCAGCATTTT; cdr3_aa: CASSLSVWQGPQHF
j_call: TRBJ2-5; clone_size: -; v_call: TRBV7-9; d_call: -; cdr3_nt: TGTGCCAGCAGCGTAGTTCCCGGGGGGCGCCAAGAGACCCAGTACTTC; cdr3_aa: CASSVVPGGRQETQYF
j_call: TRBJ2-5; clone_size: once; v_call: TRBV10-2; d_call: -; cdr3_nt: TGTGCCAGCAGCCACCTCGCGGGCAGACAAGAGACCCAGTACTTC; cdr3_aa: CASSHLAGRQETQYF
j_call: TRBJ1-6; clone_size: -; v_call: TRBV30; d_call: -; cdr3_nt: TGTGCCTGGAGGCAGCCGAATTCACCCCTCCACTTT; cdr3_aa: CAWRQPNSPLHF
j_call: TRBJ1-2; clone_size: many; v_call: TRBV2; d_call: -; cdr3_nt: TGTGCCAGCAATGCGCCCGGGGATTCCTATGGCTACACCTTC; cdr3_aa: CASNAPGDSYGYTF
j_call: TRBJ1-2; clone_size: many; v_call: TRBV20-1; d_call: TRBD1; cdr3_nt: TGCAGTGCTAGAGTGGGGACAGCCTATGGCTACACCTTC; cdr3_aa: CSARVGTAYGYTF
j_call: TRBJ1-1; clone_size: many; v_call: TRBV7-9; d_call: -; cdr3_nt: TGTGCCAGCAGCTTAGCCTTTTTGACTGAAGCTTTCTTT; cdr3_aa: CASSLAFLTEAFF
j_call: TRBJ2-5; clone_size: -; v_call: TRBV9; d_call: -; cdr3_nt: TGTGCCAGCTCACCCAACCTTAACGGGGAGACCCAGTACTTC; cdr3_aa: CASSPNLNGETQYF
j_call: TRBJ1-2; clone_size: many; v_call: TRBV7-9; d_call: -; cdr3_nt: TGTGCCAGCAGCTTACTCTCGGAGGGTCATGGCTACACCTTC; cdr3_aa: CASSLLSEGHGYTF
j_call: TRBJ2-7; clone_size: many; v_call: TRBV6-2/TRBV6-3; d_call: -; cdr3_nt: TGTGCCAGCACGCTGGGGGTCGGCTACGAGCAGTACTTC; cdr3_aa: CASTLGVGYEQYF
j_call: TRBJ2-2; clone_size: few; v_call: TRBV9; d_call: TRBD2; cdr3_nt: TGTGCCAGCAGCCGCAGGCGGGGGGGCACGAACACCGGGGAGCTGTTTTTT; cdr3_aa: CASSRRRGGTNTGELFF
j_call: TRBJ2-5; clone_size: many; v_call: TRBV12-3/TRBV12-4; d_call: -; cdr3_nt: TGTGCCAGCACCCGAGACAGGACTCAAGAGACCCAGTACTTC; cdr3_aa: CASTRDRTQETQYF
j_call: TRBJ2-2; clone_size: many; v_call: TRBV4-3; d_call: -; cdr3_nt: TGTGCCAGCAGCCAGGGACAGAACACCGGGGAGCTGTTTTTT; cdr3_aa: CASSQGQNTGELFF
j_call: TRBJ2-5; clone_size: -; v_call: TRBV7-6; d_call: TRBD2; cdr3_nt: TGTGCCAGCAGCATCCGCGGGAGATCATGGTGGGAGACCCAGTACTTC; cdr3_aa: CASSIRGRSWWETQYF
j_call: TRBJ2-2; clone_size: many; v_call: TRBV2; d_call: -; cdr3_nt: TGTGCCAGCGGGCAGGGCGTAAACACCGGGGAGCTGTTTTTT; cdr3_aa: CASGQGVNTGELFF
j_call: TRBJ2-7; clone_size: -; v_call: TRBV24-1; d_call: -; cdr3_nt: TGTGCCACCAGTGATCTAAAAACGCTAGACCCCTACGAGCAGTACTTC; cdr3_aa: CATSDLKTLDPYEQYF
j_call: TRBJ2-5; clone_size: few; v_call: TRBV6-1; d_call: TRBD2; cdr3_nt: TGTGCCAGCACCCTCGGGGGGATAGAGACCCAGTACTTC; cdr3_aa: CASTLGGIETQYF
j_call: TRBJ1-4; clone_size: -; v_call: TRBV6-5; d_call: -; cdr3_nt: TGTGCCATCAGTGATCCCGGGACATGGAAGGAAAAACTGTTTTTT; cdr3_aa: CAISDPGTWKEKLFF
j_call: TRBJ2-7; clone_size: -; v_call: TRBV12-3/TRBV12-4; d_call: -; cdr3_nt: TGTGCCAGCAGTGAATGGGGTTACGCGCAGTACTTC; cdr3_aa: CASSEWGYAQYF
j_call: TRBJ1-1; clone_size: once; v_call: TRBV10-3; d_call: -; cdr3_nt: TGTGCCACCGGGGGCAGACATAACACTGAAGCTTTCTTT; cdr3_aa: CATGGRHNTEAFF
j_call: TRBJ2-2; clone_size: few; v_call: TRBV20-1; d_call: TRBD1; cdr3_nt: TGCAGTGCTAGAGACTACGGGACAGGGGGCAGGATCGGGGAGCTGTTTTTT; cdr3_aa: CSARDYGTGGRIGELFF
j_call: TRBJ1-5; clone_size: -; v_call: TRBV10-3; d_call: -; cdr3_nt: TGTGCCAGCAGTTACGGAAGACCGTCGTCTAGCAATCAGCCCCAGCATTTT; cdr3_aa: CASSYGRPSSSNQPQHF
j_call: TRBJ1-1; clone_size: many; v_call: TRBV6-5; d_call: -; cdr3_nt: TGTGCCAGCAACCGCGGGAACACTGAAGCTTTCTTT; cdr3_aa: CASNRGNTEAFF
j_call: TRBJ2-5; clone_size: many; v_call: TRBV10-3; d_call: -; cdr3_nt: TGTGCCATCAATGGACAGCCGGGAGAGACCCAGTACTTC; cdr3_aa: CAINGQPGETQYF
j_call: TRBJ2-5; clone_size: -; v_call: TRBV10-3; d_call: -; cdr3_nt: TGTGCCATCAGCCCCAGGGGGACCCAGTACTTC; cdr3_aa: CAISPRGTQYF
j_call: TRBJ1-2; clone_size: -; v_call: TRBV20-1; d_call: -; cdr3_nt: TGCAGTGCTAGAGCGGGGGGTGCGGTCTACACCTTC; cdr3_aa: CSARAGGAVYTF
j_call: TRBJ1-1; clone_size: many; v_call: TRBV20-1; d_call: TRBD1; cdr3_nt: TGCAGTGCTATCACCGACAGGGGGTGGACTGAAGCTTTCTTT; cdr3_aa: CSAITDRGWTEAFF
j_call: TRBJ1-1; clone_size: once; v_call: TRBV7-2; d_call: -; cdr3_nt: TGTGCCAGCAGCCAATGGGTAGGGACTGAAGCTTTCTTT; cdr3_aa: CASSQWVGTEAFF
j_call: TRBJ1-5; clone_size: many; v_call: TRBV19; d_call: TRBD1; cdr3_nt: TGTGCCAGTACGGGACAGGGGAGTCTTGCGGGCAATCAGCCCCAGCATTTT; cdr3_aa: CASTGQGSLAGNQPQHF
j_call: TRBJ2-2; clone_size: many; v_call: TRBV10-1; d_call: -; cdr3_nt: TGCGCCAGCAGTGAGTCCGGTTTGGGGGAGCTGTTTTTT; cdr3_aa: CASSESGLGELFF
j_call: TRBJ1-4; clone_size: -; v_call: TRBV6-5; d_call: -; cdr3_nt: TGTGCCAGCAGTTACCGGGCACAGGGAGCAACTAATGAAAAACTGTTTTTT; cdr3_aa: CASSYRAQGATNEKLFF
j_call: TRBJ1-6; clone_size: -; v_call: TRBV10-3; d_call: -; cdr3_nt: TGTGCCAGCACCGAGCCCATTTATTCACCCCTCCACTTT; cdr3_aa: CASTEPIYSPLHF
j_call: TRBJ1-2; clone_size: -; v_call: TRBV15; d_call: TRBD1; cdr3_nt: TGTGCCACCAGCACCCCGGGACAGGGTTGGGGCCACTATGGCTACACCTTC; cdr3_aa: CATSTPGQGWGHYGYTF
j_call: TRBJ1-2; clone_size: -; v_call: TRBV29-1; d_call: -; cdr3_nt: -; cdr3_aa: CSVGIGTGGSSTF
j_call: TRBJ1-2; clone_size: once; v_call: TRBV24-1; d_call: -; cdr3_nt: TGTGCCACCAGTGATCCCCCAGGGGTCGGGGGGGAATCTCGGTCTAACTATGGCTACACCTTC; cdr3_aa: CATSDPPGVGGESRSNYGYTF
j_call: TRBJ2-2; clone_size: once; v_call: TRBV2; d_call: -; cdr3_nt: TGTGCCAGCCGGAGAATGGGAGCCGGGGAGCTGTTTTTT; cdr3_aa: CASRRMGAGELFF
j_call: TRBJ2-7; clone_size: many; v_call: TRBV7-9; d_call: TRBD2; cdr3_nt: TGTGCCAGCAGCCCCGGACTAGTAGGGGAAAAGCTCGACTTC; cdr3_aa: CASSPGLVGEKLDF
j_call: TRBJ2-6; clone_size: many; v_call: TRBV24-1; d_call: -; cdr3_nt: TGTGCCACCAGTGACCCAGGTGGGGTTGGGGCCAACGTCCTGACTTTC; cdr3_aa: CATSDPGGVGANVLTF
j_call: TRBJ1-1; clone_size: many; v_call: TRBV7-8; d_call: TRBD1; cdr3_nt: TGTGCCAGCAGCTTAGGGCGTGGACAGGCCGTGAGCTTT; cdr3_aa: CASSLGRGQAVSF
j_call: TRBJ1-1; clone_size: many; v_call: TRBV10-3; d_call: -; cdr3_nt: TGTGCCATCAGTGAGTCCGCTATGGCGGACACTGAAGCTTTCTTT; cdr3_aa: CAISESAMADTEAFF
j_call: TRBJ2-5; clone_size: many; v_call: TRBV5-8; d_call: -; cdr3_nt: TGTGCCAGCAGCTTGGCATCGGCAATACAAGAGACCCAGTACTTC; cdr3_aa: CASSLASAIQETQYF
j_call: TRBJ1-2; clone_size: few; v_call: TRBV2; d_call: TRBD1; cdr3_nt: TGTGCCAGCAGGAGGACAGGGGGGGACTATGGCTACACCTTC; cdr3_aa: CASRRTGGDYGYTF
j_call: TRBJ1-3; clone_size: many; v_call: TRBV9; d_call: -; cdr3_nt: TGTGCCAGCAGCGGCTTGAGGAACACCATATATTTT; cdr3_aa: CASSGLRNTIYF
j_call: TRBJ2-5; clone_size: many; v_call: TRBV11-2; d_call: -; cdr3_nt: TGTGCCAGCAGCTTAGAACAGCGGGTCGAAGAGACCCAGTACTTC; cdr3_aa: CASSLEQRVEETQYF
j_call: TRBJ2-7; clone_size: many; v_call: TRBV29-1; d_call: -; cdr3_nt: TGCAGCGTTGACGGTCTGGGACATTACGAGCAGTACTTC; cdr3_aa: CSVDGLGHYEQYF
j_call: TRBJ2-2; clone_size: many; v_call: TRBV2; d_call: TRBD1; cdr3_nt: TGTGCCAGCACTTATAAGGGACAGATCGGGAACGGGGAGCTGTTTTTT; cdr3_aa: CASTYKGQIGNGELFF
j_call: TRBJ1-1; clone_size: few; v_call: TRBV10-3; d_call: -; cdr3_nt: TGTGCCATCAGTGTAGGGATAAACACTGAAGCTTTCTTT; cdr3_aa: CAISVGINTEAFF
j_call: TRBJ2-5; clone_size: -; v_call: TRBV20-1; d_call: TRBD2; cdr3_nt: TGCAGTTTAGGAGCGGGGGTAGAGACCCAGTACTTC; cdr3_aa: CSLGAGVETQYF
j_call: TRBJ2-5; clone_size: many; v_call: TRBV14; d_call: TRBD2; cdr3_nt: TGTGCCAGCAGCCGGGGACTAGCGGGAGGGTACGAGACCCAGTACTTC; cdr3_aa: CASSRGLAGGYETQYF